Included here is one TCR beta chain sequence, with context. This record comes from a study of control samples from healthy donors and cancer patients. The CDR3 is made up of 12 amino acids. Trimming cost V 6 bases and J 8 bases, with 13 bases left between them. The protocol was immunoSEQ multiplex PCR, while the TCRdb copy is restricted to in-frame clones and leaves out a portion. The sample contains approximately 80,000 clones, roughly 89% of which appear only once. Sequencing input: blood. This clonotype was sampled from a young man in good health. V usage is TRBV12-3 or TRBV12-4 and J usage is TRBJ1-2; no reliable D call. In DNA form, the CDR3 reads TGTGCCAGCAGGCGAGAGCTATCGGGCTACACCTTC. This translates into CASRRELSGYTF.